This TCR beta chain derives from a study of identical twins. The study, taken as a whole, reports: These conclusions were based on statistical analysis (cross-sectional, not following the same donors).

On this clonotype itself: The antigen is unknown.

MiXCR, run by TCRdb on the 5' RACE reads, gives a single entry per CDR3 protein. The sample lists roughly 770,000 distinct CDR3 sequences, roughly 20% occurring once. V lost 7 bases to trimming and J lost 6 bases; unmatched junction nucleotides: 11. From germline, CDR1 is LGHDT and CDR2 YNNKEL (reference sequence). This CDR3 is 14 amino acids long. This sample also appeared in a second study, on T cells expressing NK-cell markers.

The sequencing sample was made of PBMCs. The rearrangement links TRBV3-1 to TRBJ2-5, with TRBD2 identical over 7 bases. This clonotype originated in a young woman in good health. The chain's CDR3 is CASNLGRERKTQYF. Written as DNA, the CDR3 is TGTGCCAGCAACCTGGGGCGGGAGAGGAAGACCCAGTACTTC.